The entry below gives a single T cell receptor (beta chain) sequence along with its context. As yet, its antigen is unknown. The record originates from a study of tumor and adjacent non-tumor tissue in lung cancer. For the study at large: Histology: about a dozen adenocarcinoma, 2 squamous cell carcinoma, 1 small cell lung cancer. Regarding the study as a whole: Tumor repertoires had a smaller top 100 clone share than normal lung.

Trimming took 7 bases from V and 5 from J, leaving 11 bases between them. The germline V gene has CDR1 SGHAT and CDR2 FQNNGV. The CDR3 totals 12 residues. The template was RNA from unsorted bulk tissue. This non-tumor lung sample came from over 3 cm beyond the tumor edge. Chemotherapy-naive patients with new lung cancer underwent thoracic surgery in China, August–November 2014. A modified ARM-PCR protocol with three rounds of nested PCR amplified TCRbeta. TCRdb re-derived calls from the multiplex PCR reads in MiXCR, one entry per CDR3 protein. Found here are approximately 62,000 distinct CDR3 sequences, 61% of them singletons; the top ten hold under 35%.

The TCR originated in a man in his sixties or seventies with non-small cell lung cancer. The sequenced sample consisted of distant non-tumor lung tissue. V usage is TRBV11-2 and J usage is TRBJ2-5; D is ambiguous. This chain's CDR3 is CASNFIRETQYF. CDR3 sequence (DNA): TGTGCCAGCAACTTTATTCGGGAGACCCAGTACTTC.